One sample yielded the 3 T cell receptor beta chains listed below, sequenced in a study of response to subunit inactivated influenza vaccine. TCRdb redid the calling of the RT-PCR reads with MiXCR, one entry per CDR3 protein. The sample holds roughly 700,000 distinct CDR3 sequences, approximately 14% seen once. The sequencing used PBMCs from blood, collected around two weeks before vaccination. Every receptor here comes from a man aged 50-59 years who received an inactivated influenza vaccine.

This clonotype was observed a handful of times. The chain links TRBV5-1 to TRBJ1-2; D call uncertain. Germline lookup yields CDR1 SGHRS and CDR2 YFSETQ. The CDR3 extends over 13 amino acids. Deletions cut 1 base from V and 7 bases from J, with 11 bases between. The CDR3 DNA is TGCGCCAGCAGCTTGTCCGAGGCCAGTGGCTACACCTTC. Translation: CASSLSEASGYTF.

The V and J genes are TRBV15 and TRBJ2-7, with a possible D match to TRBD1 (6 bases). V dropped 5 bases and J dropped 4 bases, with 18 bases sitting between them. This CDR3 is 15 amino acids long. Germline assignment: CDR1 LNHNV and CDR2 YYDKDF (reference sequence). DNA for the CDR3: TGTGCCACCAGCGAGCGACAGGCAGGCAGATACGAGCAGTACTTC. This encodes CATSERQAGRYEQYF.

There are many counts of this clonotype. The chain is built from TRBV5-1 and TRBJ1-2, with D tentatively TRBD1 (6 bases). Germline V lookup: CDR1 SGHRS, CDR2 YFSETQ. Trimming pared 3 bases from V and 7 bases from J, leaving 19 bases between. The CDR3 runs 15 residues. CDR3 region: CASSWGTPDSRGYTF. In nucleotides, the CDR3 is TGCGCCAGCAGCTGGGGGACACCAGACTCACGTGGCTACACCTTC.